This T cell receptor (beta chain) was sequenced during a study of shared clonotypes between healthy human individuals. Study conclusions and caveats: The study generally estimated greater richness for naive than memory subsets. Clonotype sharing levels among donors were expected to vary with sequencing depth. Sorted-subset sequencing, rarefaction showed, was incomplete despite large depth.

A word on this clone: Its antigen is not known.

The CDR3 runs to 14 residues. V was shortened by 7 bases and J by 1 base, with 8 bases between the two germline ends. Per germline, CDR1 MNHEY and CDR2 SVGAGI. Clones were sequenced by immunoSEQ multiplex PCR, and TCRdb holds only the in-frame ones, with some missing. The sample has approximately 980,000 clones; 70% to 85% are singletons. The chain uses TRBV6-5 and TRBJ1-6; weak D call: TRBD1 (5 bases). This clonotype was sampled from a young man in good health. What was sequenced was memory CD4+ T cells sorted from blood. Subset described: CD45RA-negative fraction. Here the CDR3 reads CASTQGSYNSPLHF. The CDR3 DNA sequence: TGTGCCAGCACTCAGGGTTCCTATAATTCACCCCTCCACTTT.